These T cell receptor beta chains were read from a single sample in a study of cytomegalovirus exposure and HLA in healthy donors. The method was immunoSEQ multiplex PCR; TCRdb's version includes in-frame clones alone and lacks a portion of them. The repertoire includes some 180,000 clones, approximately 80% of them detected once, and roughly 3.1% sits in the top ten. Input material: PBMCs. The receptors derive from a middle-aged man in good health and CMV-seropositive. Each CDR3 is given with its conserved first and last residue. D genes are given only for firm matches. Clone size, where shown, is once, few, many, or a class for clones that have expanded.

>TRBJ2-1|.|15|TRBD2|TRBV19
TGTGCCAGTAGTATAGCTGGCGGGAGGGAAAATGAGCAGTTCTTC
CASSIAGGRENEQFF
>TRBJ1-1|.|16|.|TRBV4-2
TGTGCCAGCAGCCAAGAATTGGGCCTACAGAACACTGAAGCTTTCTTT
CASSQELGLQNTEAFF
>TRBJ2-3|.|14|TRBD1|TRBV6-4
TGTGCCAGCAGTGACGGACAGGGCACAGATACGCAGTATTTT
CASSDGQGTDTQYF
>TRBJ2-2|.|15|.|TRBV4-2
TGTGCCAGCAGCCAACGTGAAGCCAGCGCCGGGGAGCTGTTTTTT
CASSQREASAGELFF
>TRBJ2-2|.|13|.|TRBV5-4
TGTGCCAGCGCGTCGCAGGGCACCGGGGAGCTGTTTTTT
CASASQGTGELFF
>TRBJ2-7|.|14|.|TRBV6-5
TGTGCCAGCAGTTACTCCGCTATTTTCGGCGAGCAGTACTTC
CASSYSAIFGEQYF
>TRBJ2-1|.|14|TRBD2|TRBV18
TGTGCCAGCTCACCAGGCGGGAGAGGTAATGAGCAGTTCTTC
CASSPGGRGNEQFF
>TRBJ2-1|.|14|.|TRBV30
TGTGCCTGGAGTGTAGACTCCGTTTACAATGAGCAGTTCTTC
CAWSVDSVYNEQFF
>TRBJ1-5|.|15|.|TRBV27
TGTGCCAGCAGCCGATTCGGACAGAGCAATCAGCCCCAGCATTTT
CASSRFGQSNQPQHF
>TRBJ1-2|few|14|.|TRBV4-3
TGCGCCAGCAGCCAAGCCGACAGGCCCTATGGCTACACCTTC
CASSQADRPYGYTF
>TRBJ1-1|once|16|TRBD1|TRBV25-1
TGTGCCAGCACCCGAGGGGACAGGGGGATGAACACTGAAGCTTTCTTT
CASTRGDRGMNTEAFF
>TRBJ2-5|.|14|.|TRBV10-3
TGTGCCATCAGTGAGTCGGCAGGGCAAGAGACCCAGTACTTC
CAISESAGQETQYF
>TRBJ1-6|.|14|.|TRBV10-2
TGCGCCAGCAGTGAGTCGAAAGGGGATTCACCCCTCCACTTT
CASSESKGDSPLHF
>TRBJ1-1|.|14|TRBD1|TRBV19
TGTGCCAGTACCTTAGACAGGGTTCACACTGAAGCTTTCTTT
CASTLDRVHTEAFF
>TRBJ2-3|once|17|TRBD2|TRBV7-9
TGTGCCAGCAGCTTTTTGTGGAGCGGGAGGGCCACAGATACGCAGTATTTT
CASSFLWSGRATDTQYF
>TRBJ2-7|.|16|TRBD1|TRBV4-3
TGCGCCAGCAGCCAGGGGGCGGGACAGGGGGTTTACGAGCAGTACTTC
CASSQGAGQGVYEQYF
>TRBJ2-5|.|15|TRBD1|TRBV6-1
TGTGCCAGCAGTGAAGGAATAGGGGGCGTCGAGACCCAGTACTTC
CASSEGIGGVETQYF
>TRBJ2-7|once|18|.|TRBV11-2
TGTGCCAGCAGCTTAGGGGGGCGTACAGGGAACGGCTCCTACGAGCAGTACTTC
CASSLGGRTGNGSYEQYF
>TRBJ1-2|.|13|TRBD1|TRBV6-5
TGTGCCAGCAGTTACTCTGAAGGGGGCGGCTACACCTTC
CASSYSEGGGYTF
>TRBJ2-1|few|14|.|TRBV7-9
TGTGCCAGCAGCTTAGGAGGGTCCGCTGGGGAGCAGTTCTTC
CASSLGGSAGEQFF
>TRBJ1-1|.|15|.|TRBV5-6
TGTGCCAGCAGCTTGCAGGGGCGAAAGGACACTGAAGCTTTCTTT
CASSLQGRKDTEAFF
>TRBJ1-3|.|14|TRBD1|TRBV5-1
TGCGCCAGCAGCGAGACAGGGGCTGGAAACACCATATATTTT
CASSETGAGNTIYF
>TRBJ1-2|.|16|.|TRBV6-5
TGTGCCAGCAGTTATGCGACACCCAACCTCGGCTATGGCTACACCTTC
CASSYATPNLGYGYTF
>TRBJ1-1|.|12|.|TRBV2
TGTGCCAGCAGTGACGGGTTTAGTGAAGCTTTCTTT
CASSDGFSEAFF
>TRBJ2-7|.|13|.|TRBV19
TGTGCCAGTAGTCGGGGGAGCTCCTACGAGCAGTACTTC
CASSRGSSYEQYF
>TRBJ1-3|.|15|.|TRBV11-2
TGTGCCAGCAGCCTTGGGGCCAGCTCTGGAAACACCATATATTTT
CASSLGASSGNTIYF
>TRBJ2-5|.|14|.|TRBV6-5
TGTGCCAGCAGCCCCCTCGTGCCGCCCTGGGAGCAGTACTTC
CASSPLVPPWEQYF
>TRBJ2-7|.|14|.|TRBV2
TGTGCCAGCGGGTTAGACAGATACTCCTACGAGCAGTACTTC
CASGLDRYSYEQYF
>TRBJ2-2|.|12|.|TRBV7-2
TGTGCCACCTCCCGGCGGCCCGGGGAGCTGTTTTTT
CATSRRPGELFF
>TRBJ1-4|.|16|.|TRBV2
TGTGCCAGCAGTGAATACAGCTTCTCTACCGATGAAAAACTGTTTTTT
CASSEYSFSTDEKLFF
>TRBJ2-7|.|15|TRBD1|TRBV4-3
TGCGCCAGCAGCCAATCCGGGACAGGGGCCTACGAGCAGTACTTC
CASSQSGTGAYEQYF
>TRBJ1-1|.|13|TRBD1|TRBV5-1
TGCGCCAGCAGCTTGCAGGGGGACACTGAAGCTTTCTTT
CASSLQGDTEAFF
>TRBJ2-5|.|16|TRBD1|TRBV5-1
TGCGCCAGCAGCTGGGGACAGGGCCTTATTGTAGAGACCCAGTACTTC
CASSWGQGLIVETQYF
>TRBJ2-3|.|15|TRBD2|TRBV27
TGTGCCAGCAGTTACAGCGGGAGAGGCACAGATACGCAGTATTTT
CASSYSGRGTDTQYF
>TRBJ2-7|.|14|TRBD1|TRBV5-6
TGTGCCAGCAGCCAAGGACAGGGTGCCTACGAGCAGTACTTC
CASSQGQGAYEQYF
>TRBJ1-5|.|15|.|TRBV27
TGTGCCAGCAGTTCTACTGGGGGGGCGAATCAGCCCCAGCATTTT
CASSSTGGANQPQHF
>TRBJ2-1|few|16|TRBD2|TRBV5-1
TGCGCCAGCAGCTCGAGACTAGCGGGGGTGTGGGATGAGCAGTTCTTC
CASSSRLAGVWDEQFF
>TRBJ1-6|.|12|.|TRBV5-6
TGTGCCAGCAGCTTTAGTGATTCACCCCTCCACTTT
CASSFSDSPLHF
>TRBJ1-1|.|12|.|TRBV11-2
TGTGCCAGCAGCTTAAATGGCCGTGAAGCTTTCTTT
CASSLNGREAFF
>TRBJ1-1|.|15|TRBD1|TRBV6-5
TGTGCCAGCAGTTATCGTGGCGGACAGGGGGCTGAAGCTTTCTTT
CASSYRGGQGAEAFF
>TRBJ2-3|.|15|TRBD2|TRBV7-3
TGTGCCAGCAGTCCGACGGGAGGAAGCACAGATACGCAGTATTTT
CASSPTGGSTDTQYF
>TRBJ2-1|.|15|TRBD1|TRBV5-1
TGCGCCAGCAACCCGGGACAGGGGATGGTCAATGAGCAGTTCTTC
CASNPGQGMVNEQFF
>TRBJ2-7|.|15|TRBD1|TRBV6-1
TGTGCCAGCAGTGGGACAGGGGCCTGGAGACACGAGCAGTACTTC
CASSGTGAWRHEQYF
>TRBJ1-5|.|13|.|TRBV28
TGTGCCAGCGGTCTTGGAGCCTATCAGCCCCAGCATTTT
CASGLGAYQPQHF